This T cell receptor (beta chain) originates from a study of blood T cell repertoires in COVID-19. The CDR3 totals 15 residues. V was shortened by 5 bases and J by 1 base, with 14 bases between the two germline ends. Germline loops: CDR1 SEHNR, CDR2 FQNEAQ (reference sequence). Sequencing used immunoSEQ multiplex PCR; TCRdb keeps in-frame clones, though not all of them. The sample has some 530,000 clones; approximately 86% are singletons. Categorization into cohorts depended on clinical history that participants reported. The chain carries TRBV7-9 and TRBJ1-1, with D hard to call. The specimen was PBMCs or T cells enriched from blood (not recorded which). The TCR comes from a woman aged 55 to 70 who had recovered from COVID-19. The CDR3 region is CASSRLIVQNTEAFF. CDR3 DNA sequence: TGTGCCAGCAGCCGTCTGATCGTACAGAACACTGAAGCTTTCTTT.